This TCR beta chain was captured in a study of T cell repertoires in cytomegalovirus infection. TCRdb processed the reads anew with MiXCR; each CDR3 protein has one entry. The table records about 180,000 distinct CDR3 sequences, roughly 15% of them present only once. CDR1 and CDR2 (germline): LGHNT, FRNRAP. Trimming cost V 1 base and J 7 bases; bases outside gene matches: 9. The CDR3 has 16 amino acids. The rearrangement links TRBV12-5 to TRBJ2-2; 7 nucleotides agree with TRBD2. Sequenced input: CD8+ T cells from PBMCs. This receptor was identified in a human donor in good health (CMV status not recorded). Some clones in this sample may be carry-over from other donors' samples. The CDR3 DNA sequence: TGTGCTAGTGGTTTGGGGTCGAGCGGGGTTAACGGGGAGCTGTTTTTT. It encodes CASGLGSSGVNGELFF.